These T cell receptor beta chains were read from a single sample in a study of shared clonotypes between healthy human individuals. The data were produced by immunoSEQ multiplex PCR, yet TCRdb's version contains in-frame clones alone and is incomplete. The sample contains about 2 million clones, about 95% of which appear only once. The sequenced sample consisted of naive CD8+ T cells sorted from blood. These receptors were obtained from a young man in good health. Each CDR3 is given with its conserved first and last residue. A D gene is named only where the DNA matches it firmly. For some rows the clone size is stated as once, few or many, or as a class when expanded; others skip it.

-	TRBV5-6	TRBJ2-7	-	13	CASRDTMAYEQYF	TGTGCCAGTCGGGACACTATGGCCTACGAGCAGTACTTC
once	TRBV7-9	TRBJ2-7	TRBD1	14	CASSTGGPRLEQYF	TGTGCCAGCTCCACAGGGGGCCCACGGTTGGAGCAGTACTTC
-	TRBV7-9	TRBJ2-7	-	11	CASSSQYEQYF	TGTGCCAGCAGCTCACAATACGAGCAGTACTTC
-	TRBV6-6	TRBJ2-5	-	13	CATVGGEQETQYF	TGTGCCACAGTTGGGGGCGAACAAGAGACCCAGTACTTC
-	TRBV5-1	TRBJ1-3	-	15	CASSGGPQPGNTIYF	TGCGCCAGCAGCGGGGGTCCTCAGCCTGGAAACACCATATATTTT
-	TRBV5-1	TRBJ2-5	TRBD2	20	CASSPADRGTSGELQETQYF	TGCGCCAGCAGCCCAGCGGACAGGGGGACTAGCGGGGAGCTCCAAGAGACCCAGTACTTC
-	TRBV7-8	TRBJ2-2	-	15	CASSLKLPNTGELFF	TGTGCCAGCAGCTTAAAACTTCCGAACACCGGGGAGCTGTTTTTT
-	TRBV7-6	TRBJ2-5	-	14	CASRGVSDQETQYF	TGTGCCAGCAGGGGCGTAAGCGATCAAGAGACCCAGTACTTC
-	TRBV7-9	TRBJ2-3	TRBD2	16	CASSSIAGGSTDTQYF	TGTGCCAGCAGCTCCATAGCGGGAGGTAGCACAGATACGCAGTATTTT
-	TRBV5-6	TRBJ2-1	TRBD2	14	CASSWASGDNEQFF	TGTGCCAGCAGCTGGGCTAGCGGCGACAATGAGCAGTTCTTC
-	TRBV7-9	TRBJ2-7	TRBD2	15	CASSLASGRGDEQYF	TGTGCCAGCAGCTTAGCTAGCGGGAGGGGCGACGAGCAGTACTTC
-	TRBV20-1	TRBJ1-2	-	11	CSALSGYGYTF	TGCAGTGCTTTATCGGGTTATGGCTACACCTTC
once	TRBV5-6	TRBJ2-1	-	13	CASSLAEGDEQFF	TGTGCCAGCAGCTTGGCCGAGGGGGACGAGCAGTTCTTC
once	TRBV5-8	TRBJ1-2	-	12	CASSLDNYGYTF	TGTGCCAGCAGCCTCGACAACTATGGCTACACCTTC
-	TRBV15	TRBJ1-2	-	15	CATSRVPDLVYGYTF	TGTGCCACCAGCAGAGTTCCGGATTTAGTCTATGGCTACACCTTC
-	TRBV5-5	TRBJ1-1	-	17	CASSSSEGVPMNTEAFF	TGTGCCAGCAGCTCCTCGGAGGGGGTACCCATGAACACTGAAGCTTTCTTT
-	TRBV2	TRBJ2-6	-	15	CASSVGGAGANVLTF	TGTGCCAGCAGTGTCGGGGGCGCCGGGGCCAACGTCCTGACTTTC
-	TRBV7-2	TRBJ1-6	-	17	CASSPVTGLGIGSPLHF	TGTGCCAGCAGCCCCGTGACGGGGCTCGGAATCGGTTCACCCCTCCACTTT
-	TRBV23-1	TRBJ1-2	-	14	CASSLSAAFYGYTF	TGCGCCAGCAGCCTATCGGCCGCTTTTTATGGCTACACCTTC
-	TRBV7-8	TRBJ2-2	-	15	CASSYTGTITGELFF	TGTGCCAGCAGCTATACAGGGACAATCACCGGGGAGCTGTTTTTT
-	TRBV19	TRBJ2-1	TRBD2	17	CASSLPTIAGGDNEQFF	TGTGCCAGTAGTCTCCCGACTATCGCGGGGGGGGACAATGAGCAGTTCTTC
-	TRBV20-1	TRBJ2-7	-	10	CSALGVEQYF	TGCAGTGCTTTAGGGGTAGAGCAGTACTTC
-	TRBV4-1	TRBJ2-2	TRBD1	16	CASSPKQGAKTGELFF	TGCGCCAGCAGCCCCAAGCAGGGGGCGAAAACCGGGGAGCTGTTTTTT